Sequencing of this T cell receptor (beta chain) was carried out in a study of blood T cell repertoires in COVID-19. Study in general: The analysed material was cDNA or gDNA that came from T cells, B-cell-depleted T cells, or PBMCs.

Sequenced by immunoSEQ multiplex PCR; TCRdb stores in-frame clones only, minus some. The sample lists some 100,000 clones; 88% were seen once. Germline CDR1 and CDR2: SGHAT and FQNNGV. The CDR3 runs to 13 residues. Between the trimmed V and J ends, which lost 3 bases and 3 bases, there was a span of 8 bases. Sequenced: peripheral blood. The TCR was taken from a woman aged 55-69 years with acute or convalescent COVID-19. The chain has TRBV11-2 and TRBJ1-2; D is undetermined. DNA of the CDR3: TGTGCCAGCAGCTTTGACGAGGACTATGGCTACACCTTC. It codes for CASSFDEDYGYTF. Drawing the rest from reference TRBV11-2 and TRBJ1-2, the complete variable domain is EAGVAQSPRYKIIEKRQSVAFWCNPISGHATLYWYQQILGQGPKLLIQFQNNGVVDDSQLPKDRFSAERLKGVDSTLKIQPAKLEDSAVYLCASSFDEDYGYTFGSGTRLTVV.